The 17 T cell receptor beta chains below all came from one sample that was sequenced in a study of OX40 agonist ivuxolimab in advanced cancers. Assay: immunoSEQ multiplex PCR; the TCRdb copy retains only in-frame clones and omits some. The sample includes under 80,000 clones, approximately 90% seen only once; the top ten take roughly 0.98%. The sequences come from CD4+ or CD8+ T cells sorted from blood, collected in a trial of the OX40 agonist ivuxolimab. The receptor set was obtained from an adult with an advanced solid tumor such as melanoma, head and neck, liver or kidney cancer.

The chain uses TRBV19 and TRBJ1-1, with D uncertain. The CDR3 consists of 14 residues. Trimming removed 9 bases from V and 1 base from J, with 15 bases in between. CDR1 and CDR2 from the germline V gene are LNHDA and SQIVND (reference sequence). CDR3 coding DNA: TGTGCCAGCCGCCCAGGTGGTTCGAACACTGAAGCTTTCTTT. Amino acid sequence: CASRPGGSNTEAFF. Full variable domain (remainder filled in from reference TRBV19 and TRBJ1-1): DGGITQSPKYLFRKEGQNVTLSCEQNLNHDAMYWYRQDPGQGLRLIYYSQIVNDFQKGDIAEGYSVSREKKESFPLTVTSAQKNPTAFYLCASRPGGSNTEAFFGQGTRLTVV.

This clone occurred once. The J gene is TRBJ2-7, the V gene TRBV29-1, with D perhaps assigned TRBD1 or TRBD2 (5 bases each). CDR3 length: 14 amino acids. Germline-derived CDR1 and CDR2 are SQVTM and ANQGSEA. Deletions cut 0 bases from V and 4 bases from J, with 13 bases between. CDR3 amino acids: CSVEDRGRSYEQYF. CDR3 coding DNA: TGCAGCGTTGAAGATCGGGGCAGGAGTTACGAGCAGTACTTC.

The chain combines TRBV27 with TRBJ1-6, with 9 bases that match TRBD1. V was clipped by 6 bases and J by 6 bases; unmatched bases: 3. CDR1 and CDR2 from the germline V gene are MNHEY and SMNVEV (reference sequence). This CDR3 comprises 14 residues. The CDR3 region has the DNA TGTGCCAGCAGAGGGACAGGGAGTAATTCACCCCTCCACTTT. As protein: CASRGTGSNSPLHF.

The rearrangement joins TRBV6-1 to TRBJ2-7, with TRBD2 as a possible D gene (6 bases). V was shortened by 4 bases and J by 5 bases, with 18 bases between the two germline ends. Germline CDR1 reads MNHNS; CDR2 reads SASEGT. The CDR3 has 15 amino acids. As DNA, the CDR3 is TGTGCCAGCAGTGCCCTTGGGGGAGGTGTCCACGAGCAGTACTTC. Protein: CASSALGGGVHEQYF.

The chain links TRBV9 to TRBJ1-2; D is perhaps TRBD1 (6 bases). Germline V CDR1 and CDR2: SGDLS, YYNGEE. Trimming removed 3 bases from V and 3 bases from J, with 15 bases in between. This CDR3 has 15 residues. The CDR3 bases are TGTGCCAGCAGCGCCACCGGGGGGGCTGACTATGGCTACACCTTC. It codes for CASSATGGADYGYTF.

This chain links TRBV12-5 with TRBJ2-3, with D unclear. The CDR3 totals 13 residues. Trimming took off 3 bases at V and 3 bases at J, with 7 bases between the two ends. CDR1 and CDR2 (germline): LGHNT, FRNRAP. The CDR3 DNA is TGTGCTAGTGGTTTTTCCGCTACAGATACGCAGTATTTT. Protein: CASGFSATDTQYF.

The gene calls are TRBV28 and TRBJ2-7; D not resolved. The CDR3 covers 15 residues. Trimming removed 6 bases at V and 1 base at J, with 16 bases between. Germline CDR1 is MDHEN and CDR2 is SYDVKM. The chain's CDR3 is CASSPQKAGSYEQYF. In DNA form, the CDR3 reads TGTGCCAGCAGCCCCCAGAAGGCAGGTTCCTACGAGCAGTACTTC.

Here the CDR3 reads CAISDLGGYEQYF. CDR3 nucleotide sequence: TGTGCCATCAGTGACCTGGGAGGCTACGAGCAGTACTTC. The chain uses TRBV10-3 and TRBJ2-7; maybe TRBD2 (6 bases). There are 13 residues in the CDR3. Germline assignment: CDR1 ENHRY and CDR2 SYGVKD. V was clipped by 3 bases and J by 3 bases, with 9 bases between them.

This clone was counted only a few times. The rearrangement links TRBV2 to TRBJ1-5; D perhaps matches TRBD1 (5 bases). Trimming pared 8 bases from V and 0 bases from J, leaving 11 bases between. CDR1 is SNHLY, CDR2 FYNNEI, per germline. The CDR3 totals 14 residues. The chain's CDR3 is CASGRGNSNQPQHF. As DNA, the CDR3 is TGTGCCAGCGGCCGGGGGAATAGCAATCAGCCCCAGCATTTT.

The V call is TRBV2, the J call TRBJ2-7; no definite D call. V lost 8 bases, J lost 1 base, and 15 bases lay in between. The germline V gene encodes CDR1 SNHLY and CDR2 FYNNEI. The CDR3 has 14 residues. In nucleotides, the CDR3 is TGTGCCAGCCCGCCTTCCGCATTTTCCTACGAGCAGTACTTC. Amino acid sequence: CASPPSAFSYEQYF.

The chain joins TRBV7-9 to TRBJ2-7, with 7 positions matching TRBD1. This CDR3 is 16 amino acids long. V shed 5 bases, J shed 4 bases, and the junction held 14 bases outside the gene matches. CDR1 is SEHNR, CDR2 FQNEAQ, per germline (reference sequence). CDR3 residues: CASSHKNWDRTYEQYF. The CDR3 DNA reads TGTGCCAGCAGCCACAAAAACTGGGACAGAACTTACGAGCAGTACTTC. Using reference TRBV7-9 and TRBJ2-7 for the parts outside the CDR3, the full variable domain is DTGVSQNPRHKITKRGQNVTFRCDPISEHNRLYWYRQTLGQGPEFLTYFQNEAQLEKSRLLSDRFSAERPKGSFSTLEIQRTEQGDSAMYLCASSHKNWDRTYEQYFGPGTRLTVT.

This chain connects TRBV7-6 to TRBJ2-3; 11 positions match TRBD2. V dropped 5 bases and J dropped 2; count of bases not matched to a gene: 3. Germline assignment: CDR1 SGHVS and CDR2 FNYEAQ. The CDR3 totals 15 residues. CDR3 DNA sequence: TGTGCCAGCAGCCGACTAGCGGGATACACAGATACGCAGTATTTT. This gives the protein CASSRLAGYTDTQYF.

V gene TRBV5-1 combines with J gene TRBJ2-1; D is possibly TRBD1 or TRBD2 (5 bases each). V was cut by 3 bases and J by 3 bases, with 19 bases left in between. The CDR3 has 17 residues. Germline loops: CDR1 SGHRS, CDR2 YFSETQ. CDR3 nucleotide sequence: TGCGCCAGCAGCTCGACCGTGGGGAGACAGCGCTACAATGAGCAGTTCTTC. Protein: CASSSTVGRQRYNEQFF.

CDR3 coding DNA: TGCAGCGTTGAAGATCCCGGGACAGGGTTTGAGGGTAGCAATCAGCCCCAGCATTTT. Its translation is CSVEDPGTGFEGSNQPQHF. The gene calls are TRBV29-1 and TRBJ1-5, with 9 bases matching TRBD1. Germline CDR1 SQVTM, CDR2 ANQGSEA. The CDR3 is made up of 19 amino acids. V shed 0 bases and J 0 bases; nucleotides not matched to a gene: 12.

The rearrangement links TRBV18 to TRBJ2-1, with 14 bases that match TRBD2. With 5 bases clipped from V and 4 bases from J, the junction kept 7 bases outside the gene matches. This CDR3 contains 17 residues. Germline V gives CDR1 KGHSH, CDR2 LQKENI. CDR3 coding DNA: TGTGCCAGCTCAGGTAGACTAGCGGGAGGGCAGTACAATGAGCAGTTCTTC. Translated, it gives CASSGRLAGGQYNEQFF.

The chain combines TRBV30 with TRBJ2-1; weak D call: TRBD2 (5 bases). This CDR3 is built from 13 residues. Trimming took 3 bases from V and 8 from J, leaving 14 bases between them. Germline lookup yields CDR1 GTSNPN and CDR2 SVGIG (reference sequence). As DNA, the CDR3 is TGTGCCTGGAGCCGCCCCATTAGCGATGAGCAGTTCTTC. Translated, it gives CAWSRPISDEQFF.

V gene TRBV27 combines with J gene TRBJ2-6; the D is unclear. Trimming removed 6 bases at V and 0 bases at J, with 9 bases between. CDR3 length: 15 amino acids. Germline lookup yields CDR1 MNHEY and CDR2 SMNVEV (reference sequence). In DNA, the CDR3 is TGTGCCAGCAGAGGGCGGAACTCTGGGGCCAACGTCCTGACTTTC. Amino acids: CASRGRNSGANVLTF.